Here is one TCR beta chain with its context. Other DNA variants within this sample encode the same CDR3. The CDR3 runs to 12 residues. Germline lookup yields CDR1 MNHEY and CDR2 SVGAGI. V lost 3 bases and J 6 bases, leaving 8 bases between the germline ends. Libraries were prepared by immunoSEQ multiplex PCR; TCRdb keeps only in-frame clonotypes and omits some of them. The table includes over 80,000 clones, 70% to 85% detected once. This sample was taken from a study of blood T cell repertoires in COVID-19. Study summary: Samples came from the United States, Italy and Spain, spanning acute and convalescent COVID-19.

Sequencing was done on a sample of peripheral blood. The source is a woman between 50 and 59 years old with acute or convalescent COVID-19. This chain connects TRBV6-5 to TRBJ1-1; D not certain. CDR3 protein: CASSYTGAEAFF. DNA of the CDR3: TGTGCCAGCAGTTATACCGGGGCTGAAGCTTTCTTT.